This T cell receptor (beta chain) was found in a study of OX40 agonist ivuxolimab in advanced cancers. Study at large: The study treated patients with ivuxolimab, an agonistic anti-OX40 (CD134) antibody. Study-wide results and caveats: At doses 0.1 to 3.0 mg/kg, CD4+ and CD8+ clones expanded. It was also the case that some nonresponders had low normalized T-cell clonal expansion.

Germline assignment: CDR1 SGHAT and CDR2 FQNNGV. V trimming: 5 bases; J trimming: 0 bases; junction bases outside the gene matches: 6. This CDR3 has 15 amino acids. Autoimmune disease history or systemic immunosuppression led to patient exclusion. About this clone: Its specificity is not known.

Clones were read by immunoSEQ multiplex PCR, and TCRdb kept only the in-frame ones, dropping some. The repertoire holds approximately 90,000 clones, with about 90% as singletons. Sample: CD4+ or CD8+ T cells sorted from blood, taken in a trial of the OX40 agonist ivuxolimab. The chain couples TRBV11-2 to TRBJ2-7, with 8 bases identical to TRBD1. This TCR came from an adult with an advanced solid tumor such as melanoma, head and neck, liver or kidney cancer. The CDR3 region has the DNA TGTGCCAGCAGCACCGTACAGGGGGGCTCCTACGAGCAGTACTTC. It yields the protein CASSTVQGGSYEQYF.